This T cell receptor (beta chain) was found in a study of cytomegalovirus exposure and HLA in healthy donors. Study outcomes and limitations: A missense DCLRE1C variant was associated with V- and J-gene trimming of TCR beta chains in a later analysis, and an independent cohort replicated the association. An observed cluster of highly shared sequence variants was recorded as a likely sequencing artifact. Productive status was seen about 90% or about 30% of the time for most TCR beta V segments in an earlier analysis.

The PCR ran on 60 Vbeta and 13 Jbeta primers. Per the study methods: Some 11 million shared chains were among the 80 million or so unique TCR beta chains that a later analysis counted. Sequencing used immunoSEQ multiplex PCR; TCRdb keeps in-frame clones, though not all of them. V, J and clone size are those of that table, while D and trimming were read from the DNA. This sample has over 200,000 clones, with more than 75% found just once. A note on this clone: Its target is unknown.

Per germline, CDR1 SGDLS and CDR2 YYNGEE. The CDR3 spans 13 residues. The V gene lost 4 bases and the J gene lost 5 bases, with 10 bases spanning the gap. The receptor was derived from a woman aged 40 to 50 in good health and CMV-seropositive. The chain uses TRBV9 and TRBJ2-1; D not certain. Sequencing input: PBMCs. CDR3: CASSRRVNNEQFF. For the CDR3, the DNA is TGTGCCAGCAGCAGGAGAGTAAACAATGAGCAGTTCTTC.